This T cell receptor beta chain was sequenced during a study of technical replicates of blood from a few donors. Sequencing was performed with immunoSEQ multiplex PCR; in TCRdb, only in-frame clones are kept and a portion is missing. In the table there are some 13,000 clones, around 93% of which are singletons. The germline V gene encodes CDR1 SQVTM and CDR2 ANQGSEA. The CDR3 spans 12 residues. With V trimmed by 7 bases and J by 6 bases, 9 bases remained unmatched. The sample comprised PBMCs. The chain joins TRBV29-1 to TRBJ2-7; 7 bases match TRBD1. This clonotype was sampled from a human donor in good health. The CDR3 here is CSGGTVIGEQYF. Here the CDR3 DNA reads TGCAGCGGTGGGACAGTTATCGGCGAGCAGTACTTC.